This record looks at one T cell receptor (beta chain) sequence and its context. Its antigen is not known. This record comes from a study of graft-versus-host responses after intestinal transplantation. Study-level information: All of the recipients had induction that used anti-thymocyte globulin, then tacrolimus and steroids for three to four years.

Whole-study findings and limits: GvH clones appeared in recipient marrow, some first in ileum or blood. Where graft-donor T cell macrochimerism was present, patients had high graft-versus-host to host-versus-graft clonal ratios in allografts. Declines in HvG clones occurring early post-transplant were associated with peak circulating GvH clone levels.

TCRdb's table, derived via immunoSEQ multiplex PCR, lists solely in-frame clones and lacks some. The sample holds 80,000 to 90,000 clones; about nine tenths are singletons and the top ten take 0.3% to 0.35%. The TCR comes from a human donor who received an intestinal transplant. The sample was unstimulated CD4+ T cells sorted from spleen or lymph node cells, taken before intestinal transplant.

The CDR3 is CATSRDRGAGATNEKLFF. For the CDR3, the DNA is TGTGCCACCAGCAGAGATCGGGGGGCGGGGGCAACTAATGAAAAACTGTTTTTT. The chain employs TRBV15 and TRBJ1-4, with TRBD1 as a possible D gene (6 bases). The CDR3 has 18 amino acids. Trimming stripped 0 bases from V and 0 bases from J, with 14 bases between. Germline CDR1 is LNHNV and CDR2 is YYDKDF (reference sequence).